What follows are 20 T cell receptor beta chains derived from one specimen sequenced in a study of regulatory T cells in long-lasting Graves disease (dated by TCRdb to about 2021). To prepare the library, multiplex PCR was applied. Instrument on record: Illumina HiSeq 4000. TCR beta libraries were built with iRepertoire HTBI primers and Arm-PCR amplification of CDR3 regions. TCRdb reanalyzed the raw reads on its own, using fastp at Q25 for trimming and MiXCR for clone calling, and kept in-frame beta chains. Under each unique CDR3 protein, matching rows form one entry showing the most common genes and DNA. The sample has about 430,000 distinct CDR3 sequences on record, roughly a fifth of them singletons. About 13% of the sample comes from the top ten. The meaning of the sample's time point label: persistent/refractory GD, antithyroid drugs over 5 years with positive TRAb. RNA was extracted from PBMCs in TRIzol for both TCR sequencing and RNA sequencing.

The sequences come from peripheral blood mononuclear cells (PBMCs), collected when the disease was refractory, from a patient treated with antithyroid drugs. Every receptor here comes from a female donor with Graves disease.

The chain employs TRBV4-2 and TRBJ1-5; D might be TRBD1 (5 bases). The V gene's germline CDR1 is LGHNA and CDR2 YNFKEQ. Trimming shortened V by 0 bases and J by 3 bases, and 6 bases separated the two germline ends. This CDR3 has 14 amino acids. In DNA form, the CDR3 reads TGTGCCAGCAGCCAAGAACAGGCCAATCAGCCCCAGCATTTT. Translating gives CASSQEQANQPQHF.

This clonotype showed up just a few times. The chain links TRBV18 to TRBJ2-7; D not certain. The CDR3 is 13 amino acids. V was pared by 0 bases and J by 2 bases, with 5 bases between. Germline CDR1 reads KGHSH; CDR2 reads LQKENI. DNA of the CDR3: TGTGCCAGCTCACCACCAAAAACCTACGAGCAGTACTTC. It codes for CASSPPKTYEQYF.

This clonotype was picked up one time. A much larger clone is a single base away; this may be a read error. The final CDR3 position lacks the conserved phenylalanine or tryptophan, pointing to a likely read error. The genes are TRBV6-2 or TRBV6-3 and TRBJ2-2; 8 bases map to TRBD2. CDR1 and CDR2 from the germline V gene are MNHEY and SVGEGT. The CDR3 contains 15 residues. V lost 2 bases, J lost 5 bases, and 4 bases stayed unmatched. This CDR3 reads CASSYTGGGTGELFL. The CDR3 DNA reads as TGTGCCAGCAGTTACACGGGAGGGGGTACCGGGGAGCTGTTTCTT.

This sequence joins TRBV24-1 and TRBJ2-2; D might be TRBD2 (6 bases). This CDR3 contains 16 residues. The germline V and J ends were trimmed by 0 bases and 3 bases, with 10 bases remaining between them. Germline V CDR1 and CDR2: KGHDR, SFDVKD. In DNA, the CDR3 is TGTGCCACCAGTGATTTGTCTAGCGCCTACACCGGGGAGCTGTTTTTT. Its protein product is CATSDLSSAYTGELFF.

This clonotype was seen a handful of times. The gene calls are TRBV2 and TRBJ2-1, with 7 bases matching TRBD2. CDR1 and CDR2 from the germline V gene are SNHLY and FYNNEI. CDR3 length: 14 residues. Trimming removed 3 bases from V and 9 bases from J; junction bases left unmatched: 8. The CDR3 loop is CASSEISGMGEQFF. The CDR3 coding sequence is TGTGCCAGCAGTGAGATCAGCGGGATGGGTGAGCAGTTCTTC.

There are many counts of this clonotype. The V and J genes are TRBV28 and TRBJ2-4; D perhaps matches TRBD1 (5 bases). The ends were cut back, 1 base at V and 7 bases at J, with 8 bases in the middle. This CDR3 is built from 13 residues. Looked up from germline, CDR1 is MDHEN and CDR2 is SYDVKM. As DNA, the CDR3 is TGTGCCAGCAGTTTATCAGGGTGGAACATTCAGTACTTC. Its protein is CASSLSGWNIQYF.

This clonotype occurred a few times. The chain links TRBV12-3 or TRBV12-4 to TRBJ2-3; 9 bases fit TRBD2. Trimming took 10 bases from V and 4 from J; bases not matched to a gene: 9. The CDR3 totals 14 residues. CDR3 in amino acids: CAITLAGVSDTQYF. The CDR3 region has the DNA TGTGCCATCACCTTAGCGGGAGTTTCAGATACGCAGTATTTT.

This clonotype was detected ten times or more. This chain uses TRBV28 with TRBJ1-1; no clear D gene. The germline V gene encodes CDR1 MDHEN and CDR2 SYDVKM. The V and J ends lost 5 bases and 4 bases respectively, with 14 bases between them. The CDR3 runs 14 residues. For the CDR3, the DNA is TGTGCCAGCAGTGCAGAGAGAAGGGTCACTGAAGCTTTCTTT. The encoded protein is CASSAERRVTEAFF.

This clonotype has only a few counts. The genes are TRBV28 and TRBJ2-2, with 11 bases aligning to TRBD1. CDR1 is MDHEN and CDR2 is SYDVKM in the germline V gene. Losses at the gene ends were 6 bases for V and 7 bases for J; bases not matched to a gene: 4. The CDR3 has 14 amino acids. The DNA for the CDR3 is TGTGCCAGCAGGGAGGGACAGGGGGTCGGGGAGCTGTTTTTT. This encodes CASREGQGVGELFF.

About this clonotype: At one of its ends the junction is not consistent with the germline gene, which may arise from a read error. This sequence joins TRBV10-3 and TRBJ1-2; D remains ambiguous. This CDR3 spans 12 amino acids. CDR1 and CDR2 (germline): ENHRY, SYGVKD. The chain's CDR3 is CAISPTNYGYAF. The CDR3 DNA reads TGTGCCATCAGCCCCACTAACTATGGCTACGCCTTC.

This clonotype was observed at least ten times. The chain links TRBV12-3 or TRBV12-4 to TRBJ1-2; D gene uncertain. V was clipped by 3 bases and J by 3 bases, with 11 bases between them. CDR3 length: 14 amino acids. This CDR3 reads CASSFGVTYYGYTF. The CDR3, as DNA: TGTGCCAGCAGTTTCGGTGTTACCTACTATGGCTACACCTTC.

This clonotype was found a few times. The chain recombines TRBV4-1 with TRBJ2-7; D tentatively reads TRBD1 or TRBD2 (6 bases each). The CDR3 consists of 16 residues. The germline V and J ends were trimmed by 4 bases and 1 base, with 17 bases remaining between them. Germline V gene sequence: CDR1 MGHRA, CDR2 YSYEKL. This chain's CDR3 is CASSPGGGSASYEQYF. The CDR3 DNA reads TGCGCCAGCAGCCCTGGAGGGGGTAGCGCGTCCTACGAGCAGTACTTC.

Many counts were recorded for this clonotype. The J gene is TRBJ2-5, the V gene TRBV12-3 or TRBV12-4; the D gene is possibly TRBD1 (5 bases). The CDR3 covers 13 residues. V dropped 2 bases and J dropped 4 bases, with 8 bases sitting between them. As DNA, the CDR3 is TGTGCCAGCAGTTTAACAGGAAGAGAGACCCAGTACTTC. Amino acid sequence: CASSLTGRETQYF.

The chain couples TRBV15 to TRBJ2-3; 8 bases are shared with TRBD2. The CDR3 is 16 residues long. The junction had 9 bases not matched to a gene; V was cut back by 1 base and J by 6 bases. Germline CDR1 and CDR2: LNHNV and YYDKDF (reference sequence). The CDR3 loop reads CATSRVWGLGPDTQYF. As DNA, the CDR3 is TGTGCCACCAGCAGAGTCTGGGGACTAGGCCCCGATACGCAGTATTTT.

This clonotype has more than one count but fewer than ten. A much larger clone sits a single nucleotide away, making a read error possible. This CDR3 reads CASNTVGAYEQYF. The CDR3 coding sequence is TGTGCCAGCAATACTGTAGGGGCCTACGAGCAGTACTTC. The V call is TRBV2, the J call TRBJ2-7; TRBD1 might be the D (5 bases). The CDR3 has 13 residues. CDR1 and CDR2 (germline): SNHLY, FYNNEI. V shed 7 bases and J shed 2 bases, with 12 bases lying between them. Full variable domain (remainder filled in from reference TRBV2 and TRBJ2-7): EPEVTQTPSHQVTQMGQEVILRCVPISNHLYFYWYRQILGQKVEFLVSFYNNEISEKSEIFDDQFSVERPDGSNFTLKIRSTKLEDSAMYFCASNTVGAYEQYFGPGTRLTVT.

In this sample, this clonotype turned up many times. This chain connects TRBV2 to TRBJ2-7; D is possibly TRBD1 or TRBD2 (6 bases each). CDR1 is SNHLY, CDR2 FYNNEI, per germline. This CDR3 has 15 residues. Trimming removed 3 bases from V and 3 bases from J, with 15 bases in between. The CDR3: CASSDPGGTNYEQYF. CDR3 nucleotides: TGTGCCAGCAGTGATCCTGGGGGGACAAACTACGAGCAGTACTTC.

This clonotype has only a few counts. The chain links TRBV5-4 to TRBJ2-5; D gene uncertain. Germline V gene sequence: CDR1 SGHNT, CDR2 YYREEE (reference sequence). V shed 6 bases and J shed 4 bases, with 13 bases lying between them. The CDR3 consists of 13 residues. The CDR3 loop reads CASTPVPGETQYF. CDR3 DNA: TGTGCCAGCACCCCGGTTCCCGGAGAGACCCAGTACTTC.

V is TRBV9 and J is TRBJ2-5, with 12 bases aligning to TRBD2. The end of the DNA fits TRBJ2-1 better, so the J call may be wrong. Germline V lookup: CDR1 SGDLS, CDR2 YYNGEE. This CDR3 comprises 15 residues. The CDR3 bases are TGTGCCAGCAGCGCGACTAGCGGGAGCTCGGGGAAGCAGTTCTTC. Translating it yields CASSATSGSSGKQFF.

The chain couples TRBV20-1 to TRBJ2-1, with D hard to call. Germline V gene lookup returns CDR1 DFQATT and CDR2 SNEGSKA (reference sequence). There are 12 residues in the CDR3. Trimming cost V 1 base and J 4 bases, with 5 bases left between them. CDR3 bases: TGCAGTGCTAGAGGGGTTTACAATGAGCAGTTCTTC. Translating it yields CSARGVYNEQFF.

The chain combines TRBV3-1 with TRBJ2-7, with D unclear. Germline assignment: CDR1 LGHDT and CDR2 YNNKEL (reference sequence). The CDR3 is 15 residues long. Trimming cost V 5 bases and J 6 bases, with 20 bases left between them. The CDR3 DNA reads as TGTGCCAGCAGCTTCGGGCAGAGCTCTGTAGGCGAGCAGTACTTC. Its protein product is CASSFGQSSVGEQYF.